The 27 T cell receptor beta chains reported below all come from one sample, sequenced in a study of T cells after yellow fever vaccination. From the 5' RACE reads, TCRdb called clonotypes with MiXCR, one entry per CDR3 protein. The sample lists over 300,000 distinct CDR3 sequences, around 4% seen once, with roughly a quarter in the top ten. Specimen: PBMCs, collected on the day of the yellow fever booster vaccination. The receptors originated from a man aged 18 to 30 who received the YFV17D yellow fever vaccine.

This clonotype occurred a few times. V gene TRBV4-1 combines with J gene TRBJ2-5, with 8 bases lining up with TRBD2. This CDR3 is built from 15 residues. V lost 0 bases and J lost 4; bases outside the gene matches: 4. Germline lookup yields CDR1 MGHRA and CDR2 YSYEKL. The CDR3 region has the DNA TGCGCCAGCAGCCAAGATGCCAGCGGGGGAGAGACCCAGTACTTC. This sequence encodes CASSQDASGGETQYF.

This clonotype was counted between two and nine times. The chain combines TRBV4-3 with TRBJ2-5, with 11 bases matching TRBD2. Germline V lookup: CDR1 LGHNA, CDR2 YSLEER. The CDR3 totals 15 residues. The V segment lost 4 bases and the J segment 4 bases; nucleotides outside the gene matches: 5. This chain's CDR3 is CASSPSGGSLETQYF. The CDR3 bases are TGCGCCAGCAGCCCTAGCGGGGGGAGTTTAGAGACCCAGTACTTC.

This chain connects TRBV6-5 to TRBJ2-2; TRBD2 agrees at 8 bases. The CDR3 sequence is 17 residues long. Unmatched junction bases numbered 7, after V lost 2 bases and J lost 2 bases. The V gene's germline CDR1 is MNHEY and CDR2 SVGAGI. The CDR3 protein is CASSYLGRGGNTGELFF. The CDR3 DNA sequence: TGTGCCAGCAGTTACCTTGGTCGGGGGGGCAACACCGGGGAGCTGTTTTTT.

The CDR3 sequence is CASSLDRGKFTGELFF. The CDR3 DNA reads TGTGCCAGCAGTTTAGACAGGGGAAAGTTCACCGGGGAGCTGTTTTTT. The chain couples TRBV28 to TRBJ2-2; 8 bases align to TRBD1. Germline V gene data show CDR1 as MDHEN and CDR2 as SYDVKM. V shed 2 bases and J 4 bases; nucleotides not matched to a gene: 6. This CDR3 region has 16 residues.

The rearrangement uses TRBV29-1 and TRBJ2-5, with 15 bases lining up with TRBD2. The CDR3 extends over 14 amino acids. Germline CDR1 reads SQVTM; CDR2 reads ANQGSEA. J was trimmed by 9 bases and V by 6 bases; bases with no gene match: 8. The CDR3, as DNA: TGCAGCGTCCTCGGACTAGCGGGGGGGCCGGCCCAGTACTTC. This encodes CSVLGLAGGPAQYF. Using reference TRBV29-1 and TRBJ2-5 for the parts outside the CDR3, the full variable domain is SAVISQKPSRDICQRGTSLTIQCQVDSQVTMMFWYRQQPGQSLTLIATANQGSEATYESGFVIDKFPISRPNLTFSTLTVSNMSPEDSSIYLCSVLGLAGGPAQYFGPGTRLLVL.

This rearrangement joins TRBV2 to TRBJ2-3, with 8 positions matching TRBD2. Germline V gene data show CDR1 as SNHLY and CDR2 as FYNNEI. V shed 8 bases, J shed 4 bases, and the junction held 5 bases outside the gene matches. The length of the CDR3 is 13 residues. The CDR3 coding sequence is TGTGCCAGCCTAGCGGGTCGGGCAGATACGCAGTATTTT. Amino acid sequence: CASLAGRADTQYF.

This clonotype was picked up a small number of times. The V call is TRBV24-1, the J call TRBJ2-2, with D maybe TRBD1 (6 bases). V shed 7 bases and J shed 2 bases, with 10 bases lying between them. The CDR3 contains 14 residues. The germline V gene has CDR1 KGHDR and CDR2 SFDVKD. CDR3 sequence (DNA): TGTGCCACCAGAGAGGGACATAACACCGGGGAGCTGTTTTTT. Amino acids: CATREGHNTGELFF.

This clonotype was detected a few times. The gene calls are TRBV12-5 and TRBJ2-1, with D hard to call. V gave up 7 bases and J gave up 4 bases, with 17 bases separating them. Germline V gene sequence: CDR1 LGHNT, CDR2 FRNRAP. This CDR3 region has 15 residues. The CDR3 spells CASARRPGSYNEQFF. CDR3 DNA sequence: TGTGCTAGTGCTCGACGACCCGGGTCTTACAATGAGCAGTTCTTC.

This sequence joins TRBV7-2 and TRBJ1-2; D is uncertain. The V end was cut by 1 base, the J end by 4 bases, with 10 bases between. Germline CDR1 reads SGHTA; CDR2 reads FQGNSA. This CDR3 spans 14 amino acids. In DNA, the CDR3 is TGTGCCAGCAGCTTAGTCGCCAGGATCTATGGCTACACCTTC. Its translation is CASSLVARIYGYTF.

The chain's CDR3 is CASSVSGVKNTEAFF. The CDR3 nucleotides are TGTGCCAGCTCAGTATCAGGGGTAAAGAACACTGAAGCTTTCTTT. The chain combines TRBV18 with TRBJ1-1; D possibly corresponds to TRBD1 (6 bases). Between the trimmed V and J ends, which lost 5 bases and 1 base, there was a span of 14 bases. The CDR3 is 15 residues long. CDR1 and CDR2 from the germline V gene are KGHSH and LQKENI.

The chain recombines TRBV5-6 with TRBJ2-1, with D hard to call. The length of the CDR3 is 12 residues. V lost 4 bases to trimming and J lost 6 bases, with 8 bases between them. Germline V gene lookup returns CDR1 SGHDT and CDR2 YYEEEE. The DNA of the CDR3 is TGTGCCAGCAGCCTCAGACCCAATGAGCAGTTCTTC. Translation gives CASSLRPNEQFF.

This clonotype was picked up a small number of times. This chain joins TRBV29-1 and TRBJ1-3, with D maybe TRBD1 (5 bases). The CDR3 has 13 amino acids. Germline CDR1 SQVTM, CDR2 ANQGSEA. Trimming shortened V by 2 bases and J by 3 bases, and 8 bases separated the two germline ends. This CDR3 is CSVEQGVGNTIYF. The CDR3 DNA is TGCAGCGTTGAACAGGGAGTTGGAAACACCATATATTTT.

This clonotype was found many times. The rearrangement joins TRBV7-2 to TRBJ2-4; the D gene is possibly TRBD2 (5 bases). Looked up from germline, CDR1 is SGHTA and CDR2 is FQGNSA. V was pared by 0 bases and J by 1 base, with 13 bases between. This CDR3 region has 17 residues. The CDR3 sequence: CASSLAAVYSAKNIQYF. The CDR3 DNA is TGTGCCAGCAGCTTAGCAGCGGTCTATTCGGCCAAAAACATTCAGTACTTC.

The J gene is TRBJ2-7, the V gene TRBV4-1; a weak D match, TRBD1 (6 bases). The V gene lost 0 bases and the J gene lost 3 bases, with 15 bases spanning the gap. The CDR3 extends over 16 amino acids. Germline V gene sequence: CDR1 MGHRA, CDR2 YSYEKL. CDR3 in amino acids: CASSQEYLQGIYEQYF. CDR3 nucleotides: TGCGCCAGCAGCCAAGAGTATCTCCAGGGGATCTACGAGCAGTACTTC.

This clonotype was detected ten times or more. The V call is TRBV7-8, the J call TRBJ2-5, with D perhaps given as TRBD1 or TRBD2 (6 bases each). V gave up 5 bases and J gave up 5 bases, with 18 bases separating them. Germline values: CDR1 SGHVS, CDR2 FQNEAQ. The CDR3 spans 15 residues. CDR3 residues: CASSPRRVRGETQYF. The CDR3 DNA sequence: TGTGCCAGCAGCCCTAGGAGGGTTAGGGGGGAGACCCAGTACTTC.

This chain links TRBV7-9 with TRBJ2-3; D is undetermined. Trimming cost V 2 bases and J 4 bases, with 10 bases left between them. Germline CDR1 reads SEHNR; CDR2 reads FQNEAQ (reference sequence). The CDR3 contains 14 residues. The CDR3 sequence: CASSLLPTPDTQYF. The CDR3 nucleotides read TGTGCCAGCAGCTTACTTCCAACGCCAGATACGCAGTATTTT.

In this sample, this clonotype turned up a few times. V usage is TRBV6-6 and J usage is TRBJ1-2; D is undetermined. V lost 2 bases to trimming and J lost 13 bases, with 17 bases between them. The CDR3 runs 13 residues. CDR1 is MNHNY and CDR2 is SVGAGI in the germline V gene (reference sequence). CDR3: CASSYQTQVPVTF. The CDR3 DNA follows: TGTGCCAGCAGTTACCAGACGCAGGTGCCAGTCACCTTC.

In this sample, this clonotype turned up many times. This rearrangement joins TRBV7-9 to TRBJ1-2; 7 nucleotides line up with TRBD1. V trimming: 5 bases; J trimming: 5 bases; junction bases outside the gene matches: 8. This CDR3 has 14 amino acids. The germline gives CDR1 SEHNR, CDR2 FQNEAQ (reference sequence). The CDR3 here is CASSDRDRLYGYTF. The DNA for the CDR3 is TGTGCCAGCAGCGACCGGGACAGACTATATGGCTACACCTTC.

This clonotype appeared a few times. This sequence joins TRBV6-5 and TRBJ1-5; the D is unclear. Germline loops: CDR1 MNHEY, CDR2 SVGAGI. V was pared by 4 bases and J by 7 bases, with 14 bases between. The CDR3 is made up of 14 amino acids. CDR3 DNA sequence: TGTGCCAGCAGTTCTGGGTTGTTTGGACAGCCCCAGCATTTT. Its translation is CASSSGLFGQPQHF.

This clonotype was recorded many times. The rearrangement joins TRBV5-5 to TRBJ1-1, with D maybe TRBD1 (5 bases). Germline V gene lookup returns CDR1 SGHKS and CDR2 YYEKEE (reference sequence). The CDR3 has 19 residues. V gave up 4 bases and J gave up 0 bases, with 25 bases separating them. The CDR3 protein is CASSPGVVTYVPMNTEAFF. CDR3 in DNA: TGTGCCAGCAGCCCGGGGGTTGTCACGTACGTGCCTATGAACACTGAAGCTTTCTTT.

This clonotype was observed a handful of times. The chain recombines TRBV12-3 or TRBV12-4 with TRBJ2-4; D gene uncertain. There are 9 residues in the CDR3. Trimming left V 5 bases short and J 16 bases short, with 9 bases between. Here the CDR3 reads CASSPTSYF. The CDR3 bases are TGTGCCAGCAGTCCGACAAGCTACTTC.

There are many counts of this clonotype. The chain recombines TRBV5-4 with TRBJ2-7; 11 nucleotides line up with TRBD1. Germline loops: CDR1 SGHNT, CDR2 YYREEE (reference sequence). The J segment lost 6 bases and the V segment lost 4 bases, leaving 6 bases of the junction unmatched. The CDR3 covers 14 residues. This CDR3 reads CASSKGQGDFEQYV. The CDR3 region has the DNA TGTGCCAGCAGCAAGGGACAGGGGGACTTCGAGCAGTACGTC.

This clonotype was counted between two and nine times. This chain links TRBV6-2 or TRBV6-3 with TRBJ1-2; D perhaps matches TRBD1 (5 bases). Germline values: CDR1 MNHEY, CDR2 SVGEGT. CDR3 size: 15 residues. Trimming left V 0 bases short and J 3 bases short, with 11 bases between. The CDR3 DNA is TGTGCCAGCAGTTACTCGGGGCCGTCAGACTATGGCTACACCTTC. Residues: CASSYSGPSDYGYTF.

This clonotype was seen at least ten times. This rearrangement joins TRBV20-1 to TRBJ2-1, with 8 bases lining up with TRBD2. V was clipped by 0 bases and J by 5 bases; unmatched bases: 9. Germline CDR1 DFQATT, CDR2 SNEGSKA (reference sequence). The CDR3 is made up of 16 amino acids. The CDR3 sequence is CSARDPRAGAHNEQFF. Written as DNA, the CDR3 is TGCAGTGCTAGAGATCCCAGAGCGGGGGCCCACAATGAGCAGTTCTTC.

The gene calls are TRBV4-1 and TRBJ2-1, with 11 bases fitting TRBD2. The CDR3 contains 22 residues. From germline, CDR1 is MGHRA and CDR2 YSYEKL. Trimming removed 0 bases from V and 7 bases from J; junction bases left unmatched: 23. The CDR3, as DNA: TGCGCCAGCAGCCAAGATCGCGTGGTGGGTCGGGCTAGCGGGGGGATCTGGAATGAGCAGTTCTTC. Translation: CASSQDRVVGRASGGIWNEQFF.

This clonotype was detected ten times or more. The chain recombines TRBV12-3 or TRBV12-4 with TRBJ1-3; 9 bases fit TRBD1. V lost 9 bases, J lost 6 bases, and 9 bases stayed unmatched. The CDR3 consists of 14 residues. CDR3 DNA sequence: TGTGCCAGTTCCTCGGACAGGGGCGTAAACACCATATATTTT. Protein: CASSSDRGVNTIYF.

In this sample, this clonotype turned up a few times. The chain combines TRBV7-2 with TRBJ2-3; 8 bases are a match to TRBD1. Germline-derived CDR1 and CDR2 are SGHTA and FQGNSA. V lost 5 bases and J lost 6; bases outside the gene matches: 7. There are 14 residues in the CDR3. In nucleotides, the CDR3 is TGTGCCAGCAGCCCACAGGGGGTGCGGGATACGCAGTATTTT. Translating gives CASSPQGVRDTQYF.